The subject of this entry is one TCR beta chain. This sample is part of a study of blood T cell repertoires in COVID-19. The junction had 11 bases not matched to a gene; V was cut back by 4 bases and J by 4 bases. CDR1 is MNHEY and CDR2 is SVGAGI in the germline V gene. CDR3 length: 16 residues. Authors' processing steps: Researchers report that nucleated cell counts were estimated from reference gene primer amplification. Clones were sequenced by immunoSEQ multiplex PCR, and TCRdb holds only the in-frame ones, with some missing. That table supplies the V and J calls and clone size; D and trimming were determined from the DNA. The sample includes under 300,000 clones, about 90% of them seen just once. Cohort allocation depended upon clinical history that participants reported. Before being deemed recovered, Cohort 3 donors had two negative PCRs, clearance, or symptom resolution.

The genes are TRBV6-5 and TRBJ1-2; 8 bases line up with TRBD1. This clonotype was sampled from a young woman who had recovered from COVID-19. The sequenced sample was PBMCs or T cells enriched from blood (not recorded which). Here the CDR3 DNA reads TGTGCCAGCAGTTTAACAGGGGGGAGAACCCCCTATGGCTACACCTTC. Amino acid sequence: CASSLTGGRTPYGYTF.